A single sample is the source of the 24 T cell receptor beta chains below, sequenced in a study of glioma-infiltrating T cells. Using RNA template, CDR3s of TCR alpha and beta were amplified with iRepertoire arm-PCR. TCRdb reanalysed the multiplex PCR reads using MiXCR and keeps one entry per CDR3 protein. The sample has about 110,000 distinct CDR3 sequences, about 25% seen once. Material for sequencing was glioma tissue, nonneoplastic brain tissue, or PBMCs (not recorded which). Every receptor here comes from a human donor with low-grade glioma or glioblastoma, undergoing nonglioma brain surgery, or in good health (not recorded which).

In the case of this clonotype: One junction end does not reproduce the germline sequence, and a read error may be involved. The chain has TRBV6-1 and TRBJ2-1; weak D call: TRBD1 (6 bases). Germline lookup yields CDR1 MNHNS and CDR2 SASEGT. This CDR3 contains 16 residues. CDR3 region: CASIQQTGLSDNEQFF. In nucleotides, the CDR3 is TGTGCCAGCATCCAGCAAACAGGGCTCTCGGACAATGAGCAGTTCTTT.

There are many counts of this clonotype. J is TRBJ2-3 and V is TRBV4-1; D gene uncertain. The CDR3 has 11 amino acids. The germline gives CDR1 MGHRA, CDR2 YSYEKL. Trimming left V 2 bases short and J 5 bases short, with 2 bases between. DNA for the CDR3: TGCGCCAGCAGCCAAAGAGATACGCAGTATTTT. Translating gives CASSQRDTQYF.

The gene calls are TRBV9 and TRBJ2-5; 7 nucleotides align to TRBD2. Unmatched junction bases numbered 21, after V lost 8 bases and J lost 5 bases. This CDR3 comprises 17 residues. Germline lookup yields CDR1 SGDLS and CDR2 YYNGEE. This CDR3 reads CASGKGGVNTLRETQYF. The CDR3 DNA sequence: TGTGCCAGTGGTAAGGGAGGGGTCAACACTCTGCGGGAGACCCAGTACTTC.

V is TRBV10-3 and J is TRBJ1-4; D ambiguous. This CDR3 contains 17 residues. Per germline, CDR1 ENHRY and CDR2 SYGVKD. Trimming cost V 8 bases and J 0 bases, with 19 bases left between them. CDR3 coding DNA: TGTGCCATCCCGACGCTGCGGATGGAGGCAACTAATGAAAAACTGTTTTTT. Residues: CAIPTLRMEATNEKLFF.

Notes on this clonotype: A much larger clone differs by one base, so this may be a read error. The missing conserved phenylalanine or tryptophan at the end of this CDR3 makes a read error likely. V gene TRBV9 combines with J gene TRBJ2-5; D might be TRBD1 (5 bases). Trimming took 0 bases from V and 0 from J, leaving 9 bases between them. Germline V gene data show CDR1 as SGDLS and CDR2 as YYNGEE. The CDR3 loop spans 15 amino acids. The CDR3 is CASSVGGHHQETQYL. DNA for the CDR3: TGTGCCAGCAGCGTAGGTGGACACCACCAAGAGACCCAGTACTTA.

V gene TRBV25-1 combines with J gene TRBJ2-7; 8 bases match TRBD2. In germline, CDR1 is MGHDK, CDR2 SYGVNS. V shed 4 bases, J shed 0 bases, and the junction held 8 bases outside the gene matches. CDR3 length equals 16 residues. The CDR3 loop is CASSGTAGVGSYEQYF. The CDR3 DNA reads as TGTGCCAGCAGTGGGACAGCGGGAGTCGGCTCCTACGAGCAGTACTTC.

Turning to this clonotype: It is likely a read error, because the conserved phenylalanine at the end of the CDR3 is missing. The chain carries TRBV7-9 and TRBJ2-5; 7 bases align to TRBD1. J lost 0 bases, V lost 4 bases, and 14 bases had no gene match. The germline V gene has CDR1 SEHNR and CDR2 FQNEAQ (reference sequence). The CDR3 is 18 amino acids. CDR3 region: CASSSSGLRGPNQETQYS. The CDR3 DNA is TGTGCCAGCAGCTCTTCAGGATTAAGGGGGCCAAACCAAGAGACCCAGTACTCC.

This clonotype has at least ten counts. The chain links TRBV6-1 to TRBJ2-7; D may correspond to TRBD1 or TRBD2 (5 bases each). CDR1 is MNHNS and CDR2 is SASEGT in the germline V gene. V lost 5 bases to trimming and J lost 2 bases, with 16 bases between them. This CDR3 has 15 amino acids. This chain's CDR3 is CASSPGRGATYEQYF. The CDR3 DNA is TGTGCCAGCAGTCCAGGGAGAGGGGCAACCTACGAGCAGTACTTC.

Worth noting for this clonotype: At one end, the junction sequence differs from germline, possibly due to a read error. V gene TRBV6-5 combines with J gene TRBJ2-3, with TRBD1 identical over 9 bases. CDR1 is MNHEY and CDR2 is SVGAGI in the germline V gene. The length of the CDR3 is 16 residues. CDR3: CACSYAGTGTRDTQYF. The CDR3 DNA is TGTGCCTGCAGTTACGCTGGGACAGGGACGAGGGATACTCAGTATTTT.

This clonotype has at least ten counts. The genes are TRBV4-3 and TRBJ2-2; D gene uncertain. Trimming removed 4 bases at V and 8 bases at J, with 8 bases between. The CDR3 totals 12 residues. Germline V gene sequence: CDR1 LGHNA, CDR2 YSLEER. The DNA of the CDR3 is TGCGCCAGCAGCCGACCCCCTGGGGAGCTGTTTTTT. This gives the protein CASSRPPGELFF.

This clonotype has ten or more counts. V and J are TRBV18 and TRBJ1-3; maybe TRBD1 (5 bases). CDR1 and CDR2 (germline): KGHSH, LQKENI. Trimming cost V 3 bases and J 0 bases, with 9 bases left between them. The CDR3 loop spans 15 amino acids. The CDR3 loop is CASSPGESSGNTIYF. CDR3 nucleotides: TGTGCCAGCTCACCGGGGGAGAGCTCTGGAAACACCATATATTTT.

This clonotype was counted at least ten times. The chain joins TRBV20-1 to TRBJ2-5, with D tentatively TRBD1 or TRBD2 (5 bases each). CDR1 and CDR2 (germline): DFQATT, SNEGSKA (reference sequence). The CDR3 sequence is 14 residues long. V lost 1 base, J lost 2 bases, and 11 bases lay in between. The CDR3 sequence: CSARVPGLQETQYF. Written as DNA, the CDR3 is TGCAGTGCTAGAGTGCCGGGGCTACAAGAGACCCAGTACTTC.

This clonotype was recorded many times. The genes are TRBV7-2 and TRBJ2-5; either TRBD1 or TRBD2 may supply D (5 bases each). Trimming shortened V by 1 base and J by 13 bases, and 16 bases separated the two germline ends. Looked up from germline, CDR1 is SGHTA and CDR2 is FQGNSA. There are 13 residues in the CDR3. CDR3 in amino acids: CASSLDPRDPLYF. The CDR3 nucleotides are TGTGCCAGCAGCTTAGACCCCCGGGACCCCTTGTACTTC. Complete variable domain (other parts from reference TRBV7-2 and TRBJ2-5): GAGVSQSPSNKVTEKGKDVELRCDPISGHTALYWYRQSLGQGLEFLIYFQGNSAPDKSGLPSDRFSAERTGGSVSTLTIQRTQQEDSAVYLCASSLDPRDPLYFGPGTRLLVL.

This clonotype has ten or more counts. V and J are TRBV27 and TRBJ2-1, with D perhaps matching TRBD1 (6 bases). The V gene lost 6 bases and the J gene lost 3 bases, with 15 bases spanning the gap. The length of the CDR3 is 15 residues. CDR1 and CDR2 from the germline V gene are MNHEY and SMNVEV (reference sequence). CDR3 nucleotide sequence: TGTGCCAGCAGAAGGGCAGGGGTTATCTACAATGAGCAGTTCTTC. Its protein product is CASRRAGVIYNEQFF.

This clonotype has at least ten counts. The chain is built from TRBV6-1 and TRBJ2-2, with D perhaps matching TRBD1 or TRBD2 (5 bases each). The CDR3 runs to 16 residues. Looked up from germline, CDR1 is MNHNS and CDR2 is SASEGT. Between the trimmed V and J ends, which lost 5 bases and 7 bases, there was a span of 20 bases. The CDR3 reads CASSNPRGGVIGELFF. CDR3 nucleotide sequence: TGTGCCAGCAGTAACCCGAGGGGTGGGGTGATCGGGGAGCTGTTTTTT.

The table lists this clonotype with many counts. The CDR3 DNA follows: TGTGCCAGCAGCCAGGAGGGACGTAGAAGCACAGATACGCAGTATTTT. As protein: CASSQEGRRSTDTQYF. The chain combines TRBV3-1 with TRBJ2-3; D possibly corresponds to TRBD2 (6 bases). The length of the CDR3 is 16 residues. CDR1 and CDR2 (germline): LGHDT, YNNKEL (reference sequence). V dropped 3 bases and J dropped 0 bases, with 13 bases sitting between them.

This clonotype has ten or more counts. The chain employs TRBV6-1 and TRBJ1-4, with TRBD1 matching over 8 bases. Germline V gives CDR1 MNHNS, CDR2 SASEGT. The CDR3 covers 16 residues. Losses at the gene ends were 6 bases for V and 0 bases for J; bases not matched to a gene: 6. The CDR3 here is CASSLRQGSTNEKLFF. CDR3 in DNA: TGTGCCAGCAGCTTAAGACAGGGGTCAACTAATGAAAAACTGTTTTTT.

This clonotype occurred many times. The chain uses TRBV27 and TRBJ2-3; D tentatively fits TRBD1 or TRBD2 (6 bases each). The CDR3 covers 14 residues. The V end lost 5 bases, the J end lost 8 bases, and 17 bases lay between the germline ends. Germline-derived CDR1 and CDR2 are MNHEY and SMNVEV (reference sequence). The chain's CDR3 is CASSPHTGASTQYF. CDR3 in DNA: TGTGCCAGCAGTCCTCACACGGGGGCTTCTACGCAGTATTTT.

This clonotype has a count of ten or more. The junction does not match germline at one end; this may be a read error. V is TRBV14 and J is TRBJ1-3; D is undetermined. Germline assignment: CDR1 SGHDN and CDR2 FVKESK. This CDR3 has 9 residues. CDR3 nucleotide sequence: TGTGCCAGCAGCCATGAGGGAAATTTT. Its translation is CASSHEGNF.

This clonotype has at least ten counts. The chain joins TRBV29-1 to TRBJ1-1; D ambiguous. CDR1 and CDR2 (germline): SQVTM, ANQGSEA. The CDR3 contains 10 residues. With 5 bases removed from V and 3 bases from J, the gap between germline ends came to 4 bases. CDR3 nucleotides: TGCAGCGTTTCTCACACTGAAGCTTTCTTT. Residues: CSVSHTEAFF.

Note on this clonotype: Germline and junction disagree at one end, which may indicate a read error. V and J are TRBV5-5 and TRBJ2-5; D uncertain. The CDR3 is 15 amino acids. Germline V gene data show CDR1 as SGHKS and CDR2 as YYEKEE (reference sequence). The CDR3 is CARSLVILQQEAQYF. The CDR3 DNA reads as TGTGCCAGGAGCTTGGTTATCTTACAGCAAGAGGCCCAGTACTTC. The full variable domain, in which reference TRBV5-5 and TRBJ2-5 provide the parts outside the CDR3, is DAGVTQSPTHLIKTRGQQVTLRCSPISGHKSVSWYQQVLGQGPQFIFQYYEKEERGRGNFPDRFSARQFPNYSSELNVNALLLGDSALYLCARSLVILQQEAQYFGPGTRLLVL.

A few counts support this clonotype. A read error is possible here, since a much larger clone lies one base away. This chain joins TRBV15 and TRBJ2-3; D unclear. CDR1 LNHNV and CDR2 YYDKDF come from the germline V gene (reference sequence). Trimming left V 2 bases short and J 3 bases short, with 24 bases between. The CDR3 sequence is 19 residues long. CDR3 region: CATSRNPHTSFAPTDTQYF. DNA of the CDR3: TGTGCCACCAGCAGAAATCCTCATACGAGCTTCGCGCCGACAGATACGCAGTATTTT. Combining the CDR3 with reference TRBV15 and TRBJ2-3 gives the whole variable domain DAMVIQNPRYQVTQFGKPVTLSCSQTLNHNVMYWYQQKSSQAPKLLFHYYDKDFNNEADTPDNFQSRRPNTSFCFLDIRSPGLGDTAMYLCATSRNPHTSFAPTDTQYFGPGTRLTVL.

Ten or more counts support this clonotype. CDR3: CASSQRGGLGPTYEQYF. The CDR3 DNA sequence: TGTGCCAGCAGTCAACGGGGAGGACTCGGCCCGACTTACGAGCAGTACTTC. The chain uses TRBV27 and TRBJ2-7, with D maybe TRBD2 (6 bases). CDR1 and CDR2 from the germline V gene are MNHEY and SMNVEV (reference sequence). V lost 5 bases, J lost 4 bases, and 24 bases lay in between. This CDR3 has 17 residues.

There are many counts of this clonotype. The V call is TRBV18, the J call TRBJ2-3; either TRBD1 or TRBD2 may supply D (5 bases each). Trimming pared 0 bases from V and 1 base from J, leaving 5 bases between. Germline CDR1 KGHSH, CDR2 LQKENI. The CDR3 spans 14 residues. The CDR3 nucleotides are TGTGCCAGCTCACCACCGGGGGGCACAGATACGCAGTATTTT. This codes for CASSPPGGTDTQYF.